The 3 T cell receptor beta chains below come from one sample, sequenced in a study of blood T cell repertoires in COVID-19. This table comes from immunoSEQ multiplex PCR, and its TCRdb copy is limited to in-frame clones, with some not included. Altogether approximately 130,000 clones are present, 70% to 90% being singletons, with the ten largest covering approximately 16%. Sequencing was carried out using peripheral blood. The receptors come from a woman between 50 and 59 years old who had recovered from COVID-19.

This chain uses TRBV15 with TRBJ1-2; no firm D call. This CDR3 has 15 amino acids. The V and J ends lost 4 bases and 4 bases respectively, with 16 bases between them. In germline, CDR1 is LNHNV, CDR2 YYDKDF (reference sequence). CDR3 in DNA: TGTGCCACCAGCACCCGTAACCGTGAGTCCTATGGCTACACCTTC. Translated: CATSTRNRESYGYTF.

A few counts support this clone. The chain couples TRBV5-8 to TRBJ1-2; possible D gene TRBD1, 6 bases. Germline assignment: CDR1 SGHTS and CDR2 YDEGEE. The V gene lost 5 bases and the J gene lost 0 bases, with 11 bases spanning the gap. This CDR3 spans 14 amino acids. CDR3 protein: CASRTRTANYGYTF. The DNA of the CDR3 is TGTGCCAGCAGAACTCGGACAGCTAACTATGGCTACACCTTC.

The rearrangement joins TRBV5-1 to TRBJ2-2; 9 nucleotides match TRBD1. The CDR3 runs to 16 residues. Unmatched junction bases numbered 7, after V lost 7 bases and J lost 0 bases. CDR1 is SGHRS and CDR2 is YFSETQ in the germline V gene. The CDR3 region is CASRPGQGANTGELFF. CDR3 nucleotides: TGCGCCAGCCGACCGGGACAGGGAGCGAACACCGGGGAGCTGTTTTTT.